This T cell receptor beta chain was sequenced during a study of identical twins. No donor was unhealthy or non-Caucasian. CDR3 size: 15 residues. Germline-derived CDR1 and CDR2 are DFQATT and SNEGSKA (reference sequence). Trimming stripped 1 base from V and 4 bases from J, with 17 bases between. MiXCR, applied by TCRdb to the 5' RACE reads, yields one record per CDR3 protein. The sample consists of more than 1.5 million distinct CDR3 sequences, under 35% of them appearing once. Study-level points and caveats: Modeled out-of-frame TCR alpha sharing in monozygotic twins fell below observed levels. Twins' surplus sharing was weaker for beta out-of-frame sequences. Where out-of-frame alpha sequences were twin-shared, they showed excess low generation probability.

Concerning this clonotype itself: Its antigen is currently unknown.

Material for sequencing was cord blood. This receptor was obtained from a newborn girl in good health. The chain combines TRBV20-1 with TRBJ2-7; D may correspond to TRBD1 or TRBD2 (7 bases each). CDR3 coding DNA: TGCAGTGCTAGAGTAGGCCGACAGGGAGGGTACGAGCAGTACTTC. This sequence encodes CSARVGRQGGYEQYF.